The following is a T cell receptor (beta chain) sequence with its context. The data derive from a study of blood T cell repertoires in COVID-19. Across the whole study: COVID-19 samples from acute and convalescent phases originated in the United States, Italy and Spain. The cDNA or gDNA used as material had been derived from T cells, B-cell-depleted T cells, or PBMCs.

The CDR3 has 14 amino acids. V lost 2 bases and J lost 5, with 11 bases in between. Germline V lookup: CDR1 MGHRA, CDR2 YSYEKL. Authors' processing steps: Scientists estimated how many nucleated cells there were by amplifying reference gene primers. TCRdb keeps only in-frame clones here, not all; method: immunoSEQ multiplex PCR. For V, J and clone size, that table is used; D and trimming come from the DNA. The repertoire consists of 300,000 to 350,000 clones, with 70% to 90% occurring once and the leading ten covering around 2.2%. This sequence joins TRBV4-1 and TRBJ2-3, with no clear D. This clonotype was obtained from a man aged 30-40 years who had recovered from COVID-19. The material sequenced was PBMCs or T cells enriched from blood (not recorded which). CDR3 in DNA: TGCGCCAGCAGCCAATACATTTTAAGAGATACGCAGTATTTT. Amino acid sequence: CASSQYILRDTQYF.